The 3 T cell receptor beta chains reported below all come from one sample, sequenced in a study of T-cell reconstitution after alpha-beta-depleted transplantation in children (TCRdb year 2016). Library generation was performed with PCR. Sequenced using an Illumina HiSeq 2500. TCR library preparation used molecular barcoding, with unique molecular identifiers applied to normalize quantification of the TCRbeta repertoire. TCRdb trimmed public reads at Q25 via fastp, called clones via MiXCR and kept in-frame beta chains. Identical CDR3 proteins give one entry, which carries the most common genes and DNA. This sample gives about 610,000 distinct CDR3 sequences in total; more than 9% of them show up just once. 4% of the sample rests with the top ten. The sequenced sample was PBMCs from the stem cell graft donor, obtained from the stem cell graft. The receptor source for this set is a human donor who donated a stem cell graft to a child with acute myeloid leukemia.

In this sample, this clonotype turned up a few times. CDR3 protein: CAIGDSNNREQYF. DNA of the CDR3: TGTGCCATAGGGGACTCCAACAATCGGGAGCAGTACTTC. The rearrangement joins TRBV10-3 to TRBJ2-7, with D possibly TRBD2 on 6 matching bases. The germline V and J ends were trimmed by 9 bases and 7 bases, with 19 bases remaining between them. The germline gives CDR1 ENHRY, CDR2 SYGVKD. The CDR3 contains 13 residues.

This clonotype has a count of ten or more. This chain joins TRBV9 and TRBJ2-1; D gene uncertain. Trimming cost V 4 bases and J 7 bases, with 15 bases left between them. Germline V gene lookup returns CDR1 SGDLS and CDR2 YYNGEE. CDR3 length: 14 amino acids. The CDR3 sequence is CASSPRLAFNEQFF. The CDR3 DNA is TGTGCCAGCAGCCCTCGTTTGGCCTTTAATGAGCAGTTCTTC.

The V and J genes are TRBV6-2 or TRBV6-3 and TRBJ2-7, with TRBD2 matching 14 bases. The germline V gene has CDR1 MNHEY and CDR2 SVGEGT. The V gene end was trimmed by 0 bases and the J gene end by 2 bases; junction bases not matched to a gene: 15. The CDR3 has 21 amino acids. CDR3 sequence reads: CASSYSGPGTSGSYGTYEQYF. CDR3 bases: TGTGCCAGCAGTTACTCGGGACCTGGGACTAGCGGGAGTTATGGAACCTACGAGCAGTACTTC.